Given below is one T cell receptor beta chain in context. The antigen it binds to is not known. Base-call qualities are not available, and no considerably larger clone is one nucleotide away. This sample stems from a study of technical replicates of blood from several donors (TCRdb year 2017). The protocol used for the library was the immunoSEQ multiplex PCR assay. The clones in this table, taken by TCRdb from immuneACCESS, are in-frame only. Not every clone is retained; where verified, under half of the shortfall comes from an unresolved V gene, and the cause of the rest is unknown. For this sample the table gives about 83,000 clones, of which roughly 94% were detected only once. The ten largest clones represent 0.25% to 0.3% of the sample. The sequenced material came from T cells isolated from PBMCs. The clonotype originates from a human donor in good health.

In nucleotide form, the sequence is TGTGCCAGCAGCTTAGTTGGGACAGGGGTGCCCGGGGAGCTGTTTTTT. This is translated as CASSLVGTGVPGELFF. The rearranged chain carries TRBV7-9 and TRBJ2-2; TRBD1 lines up with 10 middle nucleotides. V loses 1 base at its end and J loses 6 bases; junction bases beyond the gene matches: 5. Spanning cysteine to phenylalanine, the CDR3 consists of 16 amino acids. CDR3 DNA is the only sequence kept; it has 48 bases, read in frame from the first base. Reading the germline V gene (reference sequence) gives CDR1 SEHNR and CDR2 FQNEAQ.